One and the same sample provided the 10 T cell receptor beta chains below, sequenced in a study of CD8 T cells in Susac syndrome. An input of about 0.5 to 1 ug of RNA was subjected to reverse transcription using random hexamers. MiXCR, run by TCRdb on the immunoSEQ multiplex PCR reads, gives a single entry per CDR3 protein. Of 250,000 to 350,000 distinct CDR3 sequences listed, 80% to 90% are singletons. The sample consisted of CD8+ T cells from PBMCs. The receptors originated from a human donor with multiple sclerosis.

The chain uses TRBV20-1 and TRBJ2-3; the match to TRBD2 covers 8 bases. Germline V gene data show CDR1 as DFQATT and CDR2 as SNEGSKA (reference sequence). After removal of 1 base from V and 6 bases from J, the junction contained 18 bases not matched to a gene. This CDR3 comprises 18 residues. The CDR3 DNA sequence: TGCAGTGCTAGAGTTAAGTGGGAGACGAGCGGGAGTGCCGATACGCAGTATTTT. It specifies CSARVKWETSGSADTQYF.

The chain has TRBV20-1 and TRBJ2-7; 13 bases line up with TRBD2. The V segment lost 4 bases and the J segment 3 bases; nucleotides outside the gene matches: 6. The CDR3 contains 15 residues. Germline lookup yields CDR1 DFQATT and CDR2 SNEGSKA (reference sequence). As DNA, the CDR3 is TGCAGTGCTAAACTAGCGGGAGGGGTAGGCTACGAGCAGTACTTC. This translates into CSAKLAGGVGYEQYF.

J is TRBJ2-1 and V is TRBV19; D unclear. The V end was cut by 5 bases, the J end by 6 bases, with 26 bases between. Germline V lookup: CDR1 LNHDA, CDR2 SQIVND (reference sequence). CDR3 length equals 18 residues. This CDR3 is CASSPPANYPTGGNEQFF. CDR3 nucleotides: TGTGCCAGTAGTCCCCCGGCCAACTATCCTACGGGCGGCAATGAGCAGTTCTTC.

This clonotype was counted a few times. The rearrangement uses TRBV20-1 and TRBJ2-7; 11 bases fit TRBD2. Trimming cost V 1 base and J 2 bases; bases outside gene matches: 4. This CDR3 region has 15 residues. Germline assignment: CDR1 DFQATT and CDR2 SNEGSKA (reference sequence). Written as DNA, the CDR3 is TGCAGTGCTAGAGCCGGGACTAGCGGAACCTACGAGCAGTACTTC. Translated, it gives CSARAGTSGTYEQYF.

The chain combines TRBV27 with TRBJ2-7; 7 bases line up with TRBD1. The length of the CDR3 is 16 residues. With 3 bases clipped from V and 5 bases from J, the junction kept 13 bases outside the gene matches. CDR1 and CDR2 from the germline V gene are MNHEY and SMNVEV (reference sequence). The CDR3: CASSFRETGAKNEQYF. Written as DNA, the CDR3 is TGTGCCAGCAGTTTTAGGGAAACAGGGGCAAAGAACGAGCAGTACTTC.

The CDR3 is CASSLDWTSEETQYF. As DNA, the CDR3 is TGTGCCAGCAGCTTGGATTGGACTAGCGAAGAGACCCAGTACTTC. The chain joins TRBV5-6 to TRBJ2-5; 9 positions match TRBD2. The V and J ends lost 0 bases and 3 bases, in that order; junction bases with no gene match: 3. This CDR3 is built from 15 residues. Germline-derived CDR1 and CDR2 are SGHDT and YYEEEE.

The chain links TRBV5-4 to TRBJ1-2; TRBD1 is a possible D gene (5 bases). Germline V CDR1 and CDR2: SGHNT, YYREEE (reference sequence). The ends were cut back, 5 bases at V and 3 bases at J, with 17 bases in the middle. The CDR3 consists of 15 residues. The CDR3, as DNA: TGTGCCAGCAGGGACCCGGGACCGGCCCACTATGGCTACACCTTC. This gives the protein CASRDPGPAHYGYTF.

V usage is TRBV27 and J usage is TRBJ2-7; either TRBD1 or TRBD2 may supply D (5 bases each). In germline, CDR1 is MNHEY, CDR2 SMNVEV (reference sequence). V lost 4 bases and J 1 base, leaving 17 bases between the germline ends. The CDR3 has 16 residues. CDR3 sequence reads: CASSYCRDVGSYEQYF. The CDR3, as DNA: TGTGCCAGCAGTTATTGCCGGGACGTTGGGTCCTACGAGCAGTACTTC.

The J gene is TRBJ1-1, the V gene TRBV12-3 or TRBV12-4, with TRBD1 as a possible D gene (5 bases). The V and J ends lost 4 bases and 0 bases respectively, with 12 bases between them. This CDR3 is 15 amino acids long. The CDR3, as DNA: TGTGCCAGCAGTTGGTGGGGACGGTTGAACACTGAAGCTTTCTTT. As protein: CASSWWGRLNTEAFF.

The V gene is TRBV4-1, the J gene TRBJ2-1, with 14 bases lining up with TRBD2. Germline V gene sequence: CDR1 MGHRA, CDR2 YSYEKL. The CDR3 is 14 amino acids. The V segment lost 6 bases and the J segment 8 bases; nucleotides outside the gene matches: 3. CDR3 loop: CASRGTSGSDEQFF. The DNA for the CDR3 is TGCGCCAGCAGAGGGACTAGCGGGAGCGATGAGCAGTTCTTC.